Below are 12 T cell receptor beta chains sequenced from a single sample in a study of Graves' ophthalmopathy and Graves' hyperthyroidism. The sequenced template was RNA, covering the TCR beta CDR3 region. Second-round multiplex PCR came after first-round RT-PCR with HTBI primers. Using its own MiXCR run on the multiplex PCR reads, TCRdb lists one record per CDR3 protein. The table includes roughly 1.1 million distinct CDR3 sequences, 35% to 45% detected once. The sample was peripheral blood or thyroid tissue (not recorded which). These receptors came from an adult man with Graves' hyperthyroidism.

This chain links TRBV15 with TRBJ1-5; TRBD1 matches 7 bases. CDR1 and CDR2 (germline): LNHNV, YYDKDF (reference sequence). CDR3 length equals 17 residues. The V and J ends lost 3 bases and 1 base, in that order; junction bases with no gene match: 9. The DNA of the CDR3 is TGTGCCACCAGCAGTCGAACAGGGGTTCAAAGCAATCAGCCCCAGCATTTT. Its protein product is CATSSRTGVQSNQPQHF.

Regarding this clonotype: Given a much more abundant clone one base away, this may be a read error. CDR3 sequence reads: CSATGTGDTEAFF. In DNA, the CDR3 is TGCAGTGCCACGGGGACAGGGGACACTGAAGCTTTCTTT. The V and J genes are TRBV20-1 and TRBJ1-1; TRBD1 matches at 10 bases. The CDR3 runs 13 residues. Trimming took 6 bases from V and 3 from J; bases not matched to a gene: 4. Germline V gene lookup returns CDR1 DFQATT and CDR2 SNEGSKA (reference sequence).

This clonotype was found many times. The chain combines TRBV20-1 with TRBJ1-5, with TRBD1 matching 9 bases. CDR1 and CDR2 (germline): DFQATT, SNEGSKA (reference sequence). Unmatched junction bases numbered 8, after V lost 5 bases and J lost 6 bases. The CDR3 is 14 amino acids. For the CDR3, the DNA is TGCAGTGCTTCCGGACAGGGGCCTAGTCAGCCCCAGCATTTT. It translates to CSASGQGPSQPQHF.

This clonotype was seen more than once but under ten times. The chain is built from TRBV6-5 and TRBJ2-2, with D possibly being TRBD1 (6 bases). The CDR3 is 15 residues long. The germline gives CDR1 MNHEY, CDR2 SVGAGI. Between the trimmed V and J ends, which lost 10 bases and 1 base, there was a span of 16 bases. The chain's CDR3 is CAIIPGVGNTGELFF. CDR3 nucleotides: TGTGCCATCATTCCAGGGGTCGGGAACACCGGGGAGCTGTTTTTT.

This chain uses TRBV12-3 or TRBV12-4 with TRBJ2-7; D unresolved. V lost 4 bases and J 0 bases, leaving 10 bases between the germline ends. CDR3 length: 14 amino acids. The CDR3 protein is CASSSSADSYEQYF. DNA of the CDR3: TGTGCCAGCAGTTCGTCCGCGGACTCCTACGAGCAGTACTTC.

This clonotype was seen many times. This chain joins TRBV2 and TRBJ1-5, with TRBD1 matching 8 bases. Unmatched junction bases numbered 8, after V lost 2 bases and J lost 5 bases. This CDR3 region has 16 residues. Germline-derived CDR1 and CDR2 are SNHLY and FYNNEI. CDR3 residues: CASSEFQGAVDQPQHF. Here the CDR3 DNA reads TGTGCCAGCAGTGAATTTCAGGGGGCAGTGGATCAGCCCCAGCATTTT.

This clonotype has only a few counts. The chain joins TRBV5-1 to TRBJ1-3; D might be TRBD1 (6 bases). This CDR3 has 15 amino acids. V gave up 5 bases and J gave up 0 bases, with 12 bases separating them. Germline CDR1 SGHRS, CDR2 YFSETQ. CDR3 region: CASRPTDSSGNTIYF. CDR3 coding DNA: TGCGCCAGCAGACCTACGGACAGCTCTGGAAACACCATATATTTT.

CDR3 DNA: TGCGCCAGCATGTCGGTCGCCGGAGGTGAAGCTTTCTTT. This codes for CASMSVAGGEAFF. The gene calls are TRBV10-1 and TRBJ1-1; no definite D call. CDR1 and CDR2 from the germline V gene are WNHNN and SYGVQD (reference sequence). The V end lost 7 bases, the J end lost 7 bases, and 16 bases lay between the germline ends. The CDR3 sequence is 13 residues long.

This clonotype has ten or more counts. V usage is TRBV29-1 and J usage is TRBJ1-4; no clear D. V was trimmed by 2 bases and J by 6 bases, leaving 7 bases between them. The V gene's germline CDR1 is SQVTM and CDR2 ANQGSEA. This CDR3 region has 12 residues. This CDR3 is CSVEQVDEKLFF. Here the CDR3 DNA reads TGCAGCGTTGAACAGGTGGATGAAAAACTGTTTTTT.

The sample holds a few counts of this clonotype. The junction departs from the called germline gene at one end, perhaps through a read error. The rearrangement links TRBV15 to TRBJ2-2; D might be TRBD2 (6 bases). The germline V gene encodes CDR1 LNHNV and CDR2 YYDKDF (reference sequence). CDR3 length: 16 residues. The chain's CDR3 is CASSVVGGGSTGELFF. The CDR3 DNA sequence: TGTGCCAGCAGCGTAGTGGGGGGAGGATCCACCGGGGAGCTGTTTTTT. Full variable domain (rest looked up from reference TRBV15 and TRBJ2-2): DAMVIQNPRYQVTQFGKPVTLSCSQTLNHNVMYWYQQKSSQAPKLLFHYYDKDFNNEADTPDNFQSRRPNTSFCFLDIRSPGLGDTAMYLCASSVVGGGSTGELFFGEGSRLTVL.

Ten or more counts support this clonotype. V and J are TRBV2 and TRBJ2-7; a weak D match, TRBD1 (6 bases). The CDR3 consists of 14 residues. In germline, CDR1 is SNHLY, CDR2 FYNNEI. V lost 4 bases and J 6 bases, leaving 16 bases between the germline ends. The CDR3 protein is CASSVPQGTREQYF. The CDR3 bases are TGTGCCAGCAGTGTGCCCCAGGGGACCCGCGAGCAGTACTTC.

V gene TRBV24-1 combines with J gene TRBJ1-1, with D possibly being TRBD1 (5 bases). Looked up from germline, CDR1 is KGHDR and CDR2 is SFDVKD. V lost 1 base and J lost 7, with 12 bases in between. CDR3 length: 14 amino acids. The CDR3 coding sequence is TGTGCCACCAGTGATTTTGGGACTCTCAGTGAAGCTTTCTTT. It yields the protein CATSDFGTLSEAFF.